This record concerns one TCR beta chain sequence. The entry originates in a study of blood T cell repertoires in COVID-19. For the study at large: Nucleic acid was either cDNA or gDNA, and it came from T cells, B-cell-depleted T cells, or PBMCs.

Germline CDR1 reads GTSNPN; CDR2 reads SVGIG (reference sequence). With V trimmed by 0 bases and J by 3 bases, 4 bases remained unmatched. The CDR3 is made up of 16 amino acids. In the study's own analysis: The assay estimated nucleated cells by amplifying reference gene primers. The repertoire was sequenced with immunoSEQ multiplex PCR; TCRdb's copy has only in-frame clones and lacks some. V and J calls plus clone size are reproduced from that table; the DNA served to infer D and trimming. The data contain about 160,000 clones, over 80% of them singletons. The sequencing sample was made of peripheral blood. V usage is TRBV30 and J usage is TRBJ2-5; 13 bases fit TRBD2. The receptor's source is a woman aged 55-75 years who had recovered from COVID-19. The CDR3 coding sequence is TGTGCCTGGAGTGTACAACTAGCGGGGGGGAAAGAGACCCAGTACTTC. Translation gives CAWSVQLAGGKETQYF.